The 20 T cell receptor beta chains listed next were all sequenced from one sample in a study of T cell clones after liver transplantation. Sequencing used immunoSEQ multiplex PCR; TCRdb keeps in-frame clones, though not all of them. The data contain under 7,000 clones, approximately 80% of them singletons. The sequenced sample was CD8+ T cells from blood, obtained roughly 3.5 years after liver transplant. All receptors derive from a human patient who received a liver transplant. Part of the T cells may come from the graft donor.

The chain combines TRBV19 with TRBJ2-7, with D possibly called TRBD1 or TRBD2 (5 bases each). V was trimmed by 6 bases and J by 0 bases, leaving 15 bases between them. CDR3 size: 15 residues. Germline CDR1 is LNHDA and CDR2 is SQIVND (reference sequence). CDR3 bases: TGTGCCAGTAGGGGGGTTTTACCCCCCTCCTACGAGCAGTACTTC. This codes for CASRGVLPPSYEQYF.

The chain combines TRBV27 with TRBJ2-1; the D is unclear. Trimming pared 5 bases from V and 2 bases from J, leaving 7 bases between. Looked up from germline, CDR1 is MNHEY and CDR2 is SMNVEV (reference sequence). There are 13 residues in the CDR3. The CDR3 nucleotides read TGTGCCAGCAGTCTCTCCCCCTACAATGAGCAGTTCTTC. Its translation: CASSLSPYNEQFF.

V is TRBV9 and J is TRBJ1-2; tentative D call: TRBD1 (5 bases). CDR1 is SGDLS, CDR2 YYNGEE, per germline. V was trimmed by 7 bases and J by 5 bases, leaving 9 bases between them. This CDR3 contains 11 residues. The CDR3, as DNA: TGTGCCAGCGGGGGAGCTTATGGCTACACCTTC. Protein sequence: CASGGAYGYTF.

The chain joins TRBV10-3 to TRBJ2-3; D possibly uses TRBD1 or TRBD2 (5 bases each). Germline V gene sequence: CDR1 ENHRY, CDR2 SYGVKD. V was cut by 4 bases and J by 6 bases, with 5 bases left in between. The CDR3 loop spans 11 amino acids. The CDR3 is CAISGGDTQYF. The CDR3 coding sequence is TGTGCCATCAGTGGGGGGGATACGCAGTATTTT.

V is TRBV4-1 and J is TRBJ1-1, with TRBD1 matching 7 bases. The CDR3 runs 14 residues. V dropped 1 base and J dropped 3; count of bases not matched to a gene: 2. Looked up from germline, CDR1 is MGHRA and CDR2 is YSYEKL. CDR3 loop: CASSQAGGYTEAFF. In nucleotides, the CDR3 is TGCGCCAGCAGCCAAGCAGGGGGGTACACTGAAGCTTTCTTT.

The V call is TRBV28, the J call TRBJ2-7; 10 bases fit TRBD1. The V gene's germline CDR1 is MDHEN and CDR2 SYDVKM. The CDR3 is 16 amino acids. After removal of 4 bases from V and 7 bases from J, the junction contained 13 bases not matched to a gene. CDR3 sequence reads: CASSSPLTGGAEEQYF. The CDR3 nucleotides read TGTGCCAGCAGTTCCCCACTGACAGGGGGCGCGGAGGAGCAGTACTTC.

V and J are TRBV27 and TRBJ1-1; D may be TRBD1 (5 bases). Trimming shortened V by 8 bases and J by 4 bases, and 17 bases separated the two germline ends. The CDR3 has 14 amino acids. CDR1 and CDR2 from the germline V gene are MNHEY and SMNVEV (reference sequence). DNA for the CDR3: TGTGCCAGCTCCTATGTCGGGGGGAGCACTGAAGCTTTCTTT. This translates into CASSYVGGSTEAFF.

The chain uses TRBV7-8 and TRBJ2-5, with D hard to call. CDR1 is SGHVS, CDR2 FQNEAQ, per germline. This CDR3 spans 14 amino acids. Trimming left V 1 base short and J 3 bases short, with 9 bases between. The CDR3 DNA reads as TGTGCCAGCAGCTTAGAATGGGAAGAAGAGACCCAGTACTTC. It specifies CASSLEWEEETQYF.

This clone was counted once. The V and J genes are TRBV5-6 and TRBJ2-1; D is perhaps TRBD1 (6 bases). The CDR3 runs 11 residues. The V end lost 3 bases, the J end lost 12 bases, and 10 bases lay between the germline ends. Germline CDR1 reads SGHDT; CDR2 reads YYEEEE. The CDR3 here is CASSSGQLQFF. DNA of the CDR3: TGTGCCAGCAGCTCTGGACAGTTGCAGTTCTTC. Variable domain in full (rest from reference TRBV5-6 and TRBJ2-1): DAGVTQSPTHLIKTRGQQVTLRCSPKSGHDTVSWYQQALGQGPQFIFQYYEEEERQRGNFPDRFSGHQFPNYSSELNVNALLLGDSALYLCASSSGQLQFFGPGTRLTVL.

The V call is TRBV15, the J call TRBJ2-5; 10 positions match TRBD2. This CDR3 has 16 amino acids. Germline CDR1 is LNHNV and CDR2 is YYDKDF (reference sequence). Germline trimming cut 0 bases from V and 5 bases from J; bases unmatched to any gene: 6. The CDR3 region has the DNA TGTGCCACCAGCAGAGATCGGGCTAGCGGGAGTGAGACCCAGTACTTC. It yields the protein CATSRDRASGSETQYF.

This rearrangement joins TRBV10-1 to TRBJ2-7; D is unclear. Germline values: CDR1 WNHNN, CDR2 SYGVQD (reference sequence). V was cut by 2 bases and J by 1 base, with 12 bases left in between. The CDR3 has 15 residues. CDR3 nucleotide sequence: TGCGCCAGCAGTGAGACTCAGTCGCTTTCCTACGAGCAGTACTTC. Protein product: CASSETQSLSYEQYF.

This clone showed up just once. The chain joins TRBV11-2 to TRBJ1-1; D is perhaps TRBD1 (5 bases). The CDR3 has 14 amino acids. CDR1 SGHAT and CDR2 FQNNGV come from the germline V gene. Trimming cost V 4 bases and J 4 bases, with 13 bases left between them. The CDR3 spells CASSWGGAITEAFF. The DNA of the CDR3 is TGTGCCAGCAGCTGGGGAGGGGCGATCACTGAAGCTTTCTTT.

The chain joins TRBV28 to TRBJ2-1, with D unresolved. Germline CDR1 is MDHEN and CDR2 is SYDVKM. This CDR3 has 11 residues. Trimming cost V 6 bases and J 4 bases, with 4 bases left between them. CDR3 sequence: CASSPYNEQFF. CDR3 bases: TGTGCCAGCAGCCCTTACAATGAGCAGTTCTTC.

The rearrangement links TRBV6-1 to TRBJ2-7; D is tentatively TRBD1 or TRBD2 (5 bases each). Germline V lookup: CDR1 MNHNS, CDR2 SASEGT. This CDR3 is built from 14 residues. Trimming took off 0 bases at V and 7 bases at J, with 13 bases between the two ends. The CDR3 loop reads CASSEAPREIEQYF. The CDR3 nucleotides are TGTGCCAGCAGTGAAGCGCCCAGGGAGATAGAGCAGTACTTC.

The chain links TRBV13 to TRBJ1-4; weak D call: TRBD1 (5 bases). This CDR3 contains 15 residues. V lost 2 bases, J lost 8 bases, and 15 bases lay in between. Germline CDR1 is PRHDT and CDR2 is FYEKMQ (reference sequence). The DNA for the CDR3 is TGTGCCAGCAGCTTATCGAGGGGAGGACACGAAAAACTGTTTTTT. This codes for CASSLSRGGHEKLFF.

The gene calls are TRBV9 and TRBJ2-7; 9 positions match TRBD2. In germline, CDR1 is SGDLS, CDR2 YYNGEE. This CDR3 has 17 amino acids. Trimming took 2 bases from V and 3 from J; bases not matched to a gene: 12. In DNA, the CDR3 is TGTGCCAGCAGCGTGGTAGCGGGAGATCCCTTCCTCTACGAGCAGTACTTC. Translating it yields CASSVVAGDPFLYEQYF.

V usage is TRBV27 and J usage is TRBJ2-7; D is perhaps TRBD2 (5 bases). Trimming took 5 bases from V and 3 from J, leaving 14 bases between them. The CDR3 is 14 amino acids. CDR1 and CDR2 from the germline V gene are MNHEY and SMNVEV (reference sequence). The CDR3 loop reads CASSLEGRGYEQYF. For the CDR3, the DNA is TGTGCCAGCAGTCTCGAAGGGAGAGGCTACGAGCAGTACTTC.

V is TRBV7-3 and J is TRBJ2-2; TRBD1 might be the D (6 bases). Germline V gives CDR1 SGHTA, CDR2 FQGTGA. V was cut by 5 bases and J by 5 bases, with 18 bases left in between. The CDR3 has 16 residues. The CDR3, as DNA: TGTGCCAGCAGCCTCCTAGGGGGACCACTAACCGGGGAGCTGTTTTTT. Translating gives CASSLLGGPLTGELFF. The entire variable domain, with the rest obtained from reference TRBV7-3 and TRBJ2-2, is as follows: GAGVSQTPSNKVTEKGKYVELRCDPISGHTALYWYRQSLGQGPEFLIYFQGTGAADDSGLPNDRFFAVRPEGSVSTLKIQRTERGDSAVYLCASSLLGGPLTGELFFGEGSRLTVL.

In nucleotides, the CDR3 is TGTGCCACCCGACAGGGCAATCAGCCCCAGCATTTT. Protein sequence: CATRQGNQPQHF. This chain uses TRBV2 with TRBJ1-5, with TRBD1 as a possible D gene (6 bases). Trimming took off 10 bases at V and 2 bases at J, with 9 bases between the two ends. From germline, CDR1 is SNHLY and CDR2 FYNNEI. The CDR3 sequence is 12 residues long.

Points on this clone: Other DNA sequences in the same sample also yield this CDR3. V gene TRBV27 combines with J gene TRBJ2-7; 13 bases fit TRBD2. The trim removed 6 bases at V and 3 bases at J, leaving 5 bases unmatched. The CDR3 loop spans 15 amino acids. Germline CDR1 MNHEY, CDR2 SMNVEV (reference sequence). The CDR3 coding sequence is TGTGCCAGCAGGTCGGGACTAGCGGGACTCTACGAGCAGTACTTC. This codes for CASRSGLAGLYEQYF.